This T cell receptor beta chain was captured by sequencing in a study of PD-L1 blockade in urothelial cancer. The wider study: Blood was analyzed 3 weeks (second dose) and 6 weeks after treatment start.

As for time point: peripheral blood 6 weeks after treatment start. CDR3 length equals 15 residues. V shed 6 bases and J 7 bases; nucleotides not matched to a gene: 9. Looked up from germline, CDR1 is MNHNS and CDR2 is SASEGT. Of note for this clone: Its antigen is undetermined.

Study-level findings and limits: By 3 weeks, tumor-associated blood clones had expanded more in durable-benefit patients.

The protocol was immunoSEQ multiplex PCR, while the TCRdb copy is restricted to in-frame clones and leaves out a portion. The sample contains roughly 30,000 clones, roughly nine tenths of which appear only once. The V gene is TRBV6-1, the J gene TRBJ2-1; 10 bases match TRBD1. The sequence derives from an elderly man with urothelial cancer. The source material was PBMCs, sampled around atezolizumab (anti-PD-L1) treatment. CDR3 loop: CASRQPGQGWNEQFF. The CDR3 region has the DNA TGTGCCAGCAGGCAACCGGGACAGGGGTGGAATGAGCAGTTCTTC.